These 18 T cell receptor beta chains were sequenced from one sample in a study of blood T cells in healthy people across ages. For the second PCR, which ran for about 6 to 11 cycles, a sample-barcoded 5' primer and a J-beta primer mix were used. Each CDR3 protein is one row after TCRdb ran MiXCR on the 5' RACE reads. The sample has a few hundred thousand distinct CDR3 sequences, about 25% seen once. The sample was blood. The source is a woman in her sixties or seventies in good health.

The genes are TRBV7-8 and TRBJ2-1; 14 nucleotides align to TRBD2. V shed 4 bases, J shed 9 bases, and the junction held 8 bases outside the gene matches. The CDR3 is 16 amino acids. Germline-derived CDR1 and CDR2 are SGHVS and FQNEAQ. Written as DNA, the CDR3 is TGTGCCAGCAGCTCCGTCCTGACTAGCGGGAGGGGTGAGCAGTTCTTC. It encodes CASSSVLTSGRGEQFF.

This clonotype was picked up a small number of times. The chain employs TRBV27 and TRBJ2-5; 10 bases fit TRBD1. The last part of the DNA fits TRBJ2-7 better; the J call may be wrong. This CDR3 contains 12 residues. Germline values: CDR1 MNHEY, CDR2 SMNVEV (reference sequence). The chain's CDR3 is CASWTGGYEQYF. The CDR3 nucleotides are TGTGCCAGCTGGACAGGGGGCTACGAGCAGTACTTC.

The chain employs TRBV11-2 and TRBJ2-1; D gene uncertain. The CDR3 extends over 13 amino acids. CDR1 and CDR2 from the germline V gene are SGHAT and FQNNGV. Trimming took off 4 bases at V and 8 bases at J, with 12 bases between the two ends. DNA for the CDR3: TGTGCCAGCAGCTCAGCCTGGTTCGATGAGCAGTTCTTC. Translation: CASSSAWFDEQFF.

This clonotype was picked up a small number of times. The J gene is TRBJ2-7, the V gene TRBV6-2 or TRBV6-3; 7 nucleotides align to TRBD1. CDR1 is MNHEY and CDR2 is SVGEGT in the germline V gene. J lost 3 bases, V lost 6 bases, and 14 bases had no gene match. CDR3 length: 16 amino acids. CDR3 nucleotides: TGTGCCAGCAGAACGCCGACAGGGTTAGGCTTCTACGAGCAGTACTTC. This gives the protein CASRTPTGLGFYEQYF.

This rearrangement joins TRBV6-1 to TRBJ1-4; the D gene is possibly TRBD1 (5 bases). Between the trimmed V and J ends, which lost 7 bases and 5 bases, there was a span of 14 bases. Germline lookup yields CDR1 MNHNS and CDR2 SASEGT. The CDR3 loop spans 14 amino acids. CDR3 bases: TGTGCCAGCAACGTAGGGGCGATGAATGAAAAACTGTTTTTT. This sequence encodes CASNVGAMNEKLFF.

Points on this clonotype: Since no conserved phenylalanine or tryptophan closes the CDR3, a read error is the likely cause. The rearrangement links TRBV7-9 to TRBJ2-7; D unresolved. Germline CDR1 and CDR2: SEHNR and FQNEAQ (reference sequence). This CDR3 has 14 amino acids. Trimming cost V 1 base and J 0 bases, with 7 bases left between them. The CDR3 coding sequence is TGTGCCAGCAGCTTAGGCATCGGCTCCTACGAGCAGTACTAC. Translating gives CASSLGIGSYEQYY.

Worth noting for this clonotype: One end of the junction fails to match germline, which may point to a read error. The CDR3 is CVSSPLGNEQFF. The CDR3 nucleotides read TGTGTCAGCAGTCCCCTCGGGAATGAGCAGTTCTTC. The chain is built from TRBV28 and TRBJ2-1, with D uncertain. Germline loops: CDR1 MDHEN, CDR2 SYDVKM. CDR3 size: 12 residues.

The chain recombines TRBV7-2 with TRBJ2-7, with TRBD1 identical over 8 bases. This CDR3 has 15 amino acids. Unmatched junction bases numbered 7, after V lost 0 bases and J lost 6 bases. Germline V gene data show CDR1 as SGHTA and CDR2 as FQGNSA. The CDR3 is CASSLALDRDSEQYF. Here the CDR3 DNA reads TGTGCCAGCAGCTTAGCCCTGGACAGGGACTCCGAGCAGTACTTC. The complete variable domain, with remaining parts taken from reference TRBV7-2 and TRBJ2-7, reads GAGVSQSPSNKVTEKGKDVELRCDPISGHTALYWYRQSLGQGLEFLIYFQGNSAPDKSGLPSDRFSAERTGGSVSTLTIQRTQQEDSAVYLCASSLALDRDSEQYFGPGTRLTVT.

This clonotype came up a few times. The gene calls are TRBV6-5 and TRBJ2-7; 12 nucleotides match TRBD1. Germline trimming cut 6 bases from V and 6 bases from J; bases unmatched to any gene: 6. Germline V gene lookup returns CDR1 MNHEY and CDR2 SVGAGI. The CDR3 runs 14 residues. In nucleotides, the CDR3 is TGTGCCAGCAGCTCCGGGACAGGGGGCTTCGAGCAGTACTTC. It specifies CASSSGTGGFEQYF.

This chain connects TRBV28 to TRBJ2-7; D may be TRBD2 (5 bases). The germline CDR1 and CDR2 sequences are MDHEN and SYDVKM. V was shortened by 7 bases and J by 12 bases, with 22 bases between the two germline ends. The CDR3 sequence is 13 residues long. In DNA form, the CDR3 reads TGTGCCAGCATATCCCCCTATAGAGGGAATGTGTACTTC. Its translation: CASISPYRGNVYF. Combining the CDR3 with reference TRBV28 and TRBJ2-7 gives the whole variable domain DVKVTQSSRYLVKRTGEKVFLECVQDMDHENMFWYRQDPGLGLRLIYFSYDVKMKEKGDIPEGYSVSREKKERFSLILESASTNQTSMYLCASISPYRGNVYFGPGTRLTVT.

This clonotype was seen only a few times. This sequence joins TRBV6-2 or TRBV6-3 and TRBJ2-5; TRBD1 agrees at 8 bases. The CDR3 has 16 residues. CDR1 and CDR2 (germline): MNHEY, SVGEGT. Trimming removed 3 bases from V and 3 bases from J; junction bases left unmatched: 9. As DNA, the CDR3 is TGTGCCAGCAGTTATCGGCCTCAGGGGGCGAAAGAGACCCAGTACTTC. Amino acids: CASSYRPQGAKETQYF.

This clonotype was picked up a small number of times. The CDR3 is CASTIKGNTEAFF. DNA of the CDR3: TGTGCCAGCACTATCAAGGGGAACACTGAAGCTTTCTTT. The chain employs TRBV12-3 or TRBV12-4 and TRBJ1-1; no definite D call. The V gene lost 7 bases and the J gene lost 1 base, with 10 bases spanning the gap. The CDR3 sequence is 13 residues long.

This clonotype was counted only a few times. The chain uses TRBV12-3 or TRBV12-4 and TRBJ2-7, with 8 nucleotides matching TRBD1. V gave up 3 bases and J gave up 5 bases; unmatched junction bases: 12. This CDR3 spans 16 amino acids. As DNA, the CDR3 is TGTGCCAGCAGTTTGGTTTTCGGACAGGGTCTAAACGAGCAGTACTTC. Encoded protein: CASSLVFGQGLNEQYF.

This clonotype was counted between two and nine times. The chain couples TRBV28 to TRBJ2-5, with a weak D call TRBD2 (5 bases). The CDR3 is made up of 17 amino acids. Trimming cost V 7 bases and J 3 bases, with 24 bases left between them. CDR1 is MDHEN and CDR2 is SYDVKM in the germline V gene. Here the CDR3 reads CASTPVGSSTAEETQYF. In DNA form, the CDR3 reads TGTGCCAGCACTCCTGTAGGGAGCTCCACTGCGGAAGAGACCCAGTACTTC.

CDR3 region: CSASQGEVYGYTF. The CDR3 DNA reads as TGCAGTGCGTCTCAGGGGGAAGTCTATGGCTACACCTTC. V gene TRBV20-1 combines with J gene TRBJ1-2, with 7 bases matching TRBD1. Trimming removed 6 bases from V and 4 bases from J; junction bases left unmatched: 8. Germline V gene lookup returns CDR1 DFQATT and CDR2 SNEGSKA (reference sequence). The CDR3 consists of 13 residues.

Points on this clonotype: The junction departs from the called germline gene at one end, perhaps through a read error. This chain connects TRBV20-1 to TRBJ2-2; D is possibly TRBD1 (7 bases). In germline, CDR1 is DFQATT, CDR2 SNEGSKA (reference sequence). The CDR3 totals 14 residues. CDR3 in DNA: TGCAGTGCTCGAGACAGGGCGAACACCGGGGGGCTGTTTTTT. Translating it yields CSARDRANTGGLFF.

A few counts support this clonotype. The chain recombines TRBV5-1 with TRBJ2-7, with D perhaps TRBD1 or TRBD2 (5 bases each). CDR3 size: 15 residues. In germline, CDR1 is SGHRS, CDR2 YFSETQ. The V end was cut by 0 bases, the J end by 3 bases, with 13 bases between. DNA for the CDR3: TGCGCCAGCAGCTTGGCTGGGGGTACCGGCTACGAGCAGTACTTC. Translated: CASSLAGGTGYEQYF. Based on the CDR3 plus reference TRBV5-1 and TRBJ2-7, the full variable domain is KAGVTQTPRYLIKTRGQQVTLSCSPISGHRSVSWYQQTPGQGLQFLFEYFSETQRNKGNFPGRFSGRQFSNSRSEMNVSTLELGDSALYLCASSLAGGTGYEQYFGPGTRLTVT.

This clonotype showed up just a few times. The chain is built from TRBV3-1 and TRBJ2-1; unclear D gene. Germline-derived CDR1 and CDR2 are LGHDT and YNNKEL (reference sequence). The CDR3 consists of 12 residues. V shed 0 bases and J shed 10 bases, with 7 bases lying between them. The DNA of the CDR3 is TGTGCCAGCAGCCAAGATTCAAAGGAGCAGTTCTTC. As protein: CASSQDSKEQFF.